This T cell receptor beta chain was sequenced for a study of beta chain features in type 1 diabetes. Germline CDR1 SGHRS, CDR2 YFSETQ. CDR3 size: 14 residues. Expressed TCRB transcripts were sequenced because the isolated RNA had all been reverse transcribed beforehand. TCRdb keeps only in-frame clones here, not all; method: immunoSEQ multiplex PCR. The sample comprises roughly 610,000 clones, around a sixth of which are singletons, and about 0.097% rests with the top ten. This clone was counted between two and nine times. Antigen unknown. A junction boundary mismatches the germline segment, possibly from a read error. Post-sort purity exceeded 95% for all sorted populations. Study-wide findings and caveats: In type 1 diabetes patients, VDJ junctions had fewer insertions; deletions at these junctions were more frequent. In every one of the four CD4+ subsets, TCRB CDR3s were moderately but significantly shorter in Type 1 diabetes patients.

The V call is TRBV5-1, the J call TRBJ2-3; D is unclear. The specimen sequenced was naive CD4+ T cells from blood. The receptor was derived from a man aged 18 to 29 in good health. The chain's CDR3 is CASSRGSNTDAQYF. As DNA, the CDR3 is TGCGCCAGCAGCCGAGGTTCGAACACAGATGCGCAGTATTTT.